Each of the 16 T cell receptor beta chains below was sequenced from the same sample in a study of blood T cell repertoires in COVID-19. Some clones are missing from TCRdb's copy, which holds only in-frame ones; the method was immunoSEQ multiplex PCR. The sample carries more than 150,000 clones, roughly 82% recorded once. The sample taken for sequencing was peripheral blood. All receptors derive from a woman aged 25 to 39 with acute or convalescent COVID-19.

The rearrangement uses TRBV6-5 and TRBJ2-5, with 9 bases identical to TRBD2. Trimming took 6 bases from V and 5 from J; bases not matched to a gene: 10. Germline CDR1 MNHEY, CDR2 SVGAGI. The CDR3 has 15 residues. This chain's CDR3 is CASRAGTSFGETQYF. CDR3 nucleotide sequence: TGTGCCAGCAGGGCCGGGACTAGCTTCGGGGAGACCCAGTACTTC.

The chain couples TRBV5-4 to TRBJ1-1, with 9 bases that match TRBD1. The CDR3 covers 14 residues. The germline CDR1 and CDR2 sequences are SGHNT and YYREEE (reference sequence). The J segment lost 6 bases and the V segment lost 4 bases, leaving 7 bases of the junction unmatched. CDR3 in amino acids: CASSEQGAGAEAFF. The CDR3 DNA reads as TGTGCCAGCAGCGAACAGGGGGCTGGGGCTGAAGCTTTCTTT.

This clone appeared a single time. The chain combines TRBV5-6 with TRBJ1-2; possible D gene TRBD1, 6 bases. CDR1 and CDR2 (germline): SGHDT, YYEEEE. This CDR3 comprises 13 residues. V was shortened by 4 bases and J by 4 bases, with 11 bases between the two germline ends. CDR3 amino acids: CASSGGQIYGYTF. CDR3 sequence (DNA): TGTGCCAGCAGCGGAGGACAGATCTATGGCTACACCTTC.

This clone was picked up one time. V is TRBV5-5 and J is TRBJ2-7; D is uncertain. V lost 4 bases to trimming and J lost 2 bases, with 16 bases between them. This CDR3 is built from 15 residues. Looked up from germline, CDR1 is SGHKS and CDR2 is YYEKEE (reference sequence). Here the CDR3 DNA reads TGTGCCAGCAGCCTCAGATACTATGGCGCCTACGAGCAGTACTTC. It is translated as CASSLRYYGAYEQYF.

This clone was seen a handful of times. The CDR3 sequence is CASRYRGYIDTQYF. The CDR3 nucleotides read TGTGCCAGCAGGTACAGGGGATATATAGATACGCAGTATTTT. The chain recombines TRBV2 with TRBJ2-3, with 7 bases matching TRBD1. This CDR3 has 14 amino acids. Looked up from germline, CDR1 is SNHLY and CDR2 is FYNNEI. Trimming took 6 bases from V and 5 from J; bases not matched to a gene: 8.

The chain carries TRBV6-5 and TRBJ1-6, with a possible D match to TRBD1 (6 bases). The V gene lost 6 bases and the J gene lost 4 bases, with 10 bases spanning the gap. The germline CDR1 and CDR2 sequences are MNHEY and SVGAGI. This CDR3 is built from 14 residues. Here the CDR3 reads CASSLQGYNSPLHF. DNA for the CDR3: TGTGCCAGCAGCTTACAGGGTTATAATTCACCCCTCCACTTT.

The chain recombines TRBV11-1 with TRBJ2-1, with a weak D call TRBD1 (5 bases). Between the trimmed V and J ends, which lost 6 bases and 7 bases, there was a span of 10 bases. This CDR3 region has 12 residues. Germline values: CDR1 SGHAT, CDR2 FQDESV (reference sequence). The CDR3 sequence: CASRSDSNEQFF. CDR3 coding DNA: TGTGCCAGCAGATCCGACAGTAATGAGCAGTTCTTC. Looking up the rest from reference TRBV11-1 and TRBJ2-1 gives the full variable domain: EAEVAQSPRYKITEKSQAVAFWCDPISGHATLYWYRQILGQGPELLVQFQDESVVDDSQLPKDRFSAERLKGVDSTLKIQPAELGDSAMYLCASRSDSNEQFFGPGTRLTVL.

The rearrangement links TRBV7-2 to TRBJ2-3; 12 nucleotides agree with TRBD1. The CDR3 is made up of 18 amino acids. Trimming cost V 5 bases and J 6 bases; bases outside gene matches: 15. CDR1 is SGHTA and CDR2 is FQGNSA in the germline V gene. The CDR3 sequence: CASSARDRGLSSLDTQYF. CDR3 bases: TGTGCCAGCAGCGCCCGGGACAGGGGGCTTTCTTCACTGGATACGCAGTATTTT.

The CDR3 DNA reads as TGTGCCAGTAGTATCACAGGACAGGGGGCGGAAAAACTGTTTTTT. This sequence encodes CASSITGQGAEKLFF. The rearrangement joins TRBV19 to TRBJ1-4; TRBD1 matches 11 bases. With 3 bases clipped from V and 8 bases from J, the junction kept 5 bases outside the gene matches. From germline, CDR1 is LNHDA and CDR2 SQIVND (reference sequence). The CDR3 spans 15 residues.

V is TRBV27 and J is TRBJ2-1; 9 bases map to TRBD1. Per germline, CDR1 MNHEY and CDR2 SMNVEV (reference sequence). J was trimmed by 9 bases and V by 9 bases; bases with no gene match: 12. There are 14 residues in the CDR3. In DNA form, the CDR3 reads TGTGCCAGTTCACCGGGACAGGGTGTTCTTGAGCAGTTCTTC. Translation gives CASSPGQGVLEQFF.

The gene calls are TRBV24-1 and TRBJ1-1, with D uncertain. The CDR3 covers 16 residues. Deletions cut 6 bases from V and 1 base from J, with 17 bases between. Germline V gives CDR1 KGHDR, CDR2 SFDVKD. The chain's CDR3 is CATSRPLQQTNTEAFF. In DNA form, the CDR3 reads TGTGCCACCAGTCGCCCTCTACAACAGACGAACACTGAAGCTTTCTTT.

The rearrangement uses TRBV5-6 and TRBJ1-1; D unclear. This CDR3 has 15 residues. With 0 bases removed from V and 4 bases from J, the gap between germline ends came to 13 bases. Germline loops: CDR1 SGHDT, CDR2 YYEEEE. The CDR3 spells CASSLGLGAGTEAFF. In nucleotides, the CDR3 is TGTGCCAGCAGCTTGGGACTTGGAGCGGGCACTGAAGCTTTCTTT.

This clone occurred once. V usage is TRBV27 and J usage is TRBJ1-6; D call uncertain. This CDR3 is built from 15 residues. From germline, CDR1 is MNHEY and CDR2 SMNVEV (reference sequence). V was cut by 1 base and J by 7 bases, with 11 bases left in between. The CDR3 DNA sequence: TGTGCCAGCAGTTTATTCGAGGGAAGCAATTCACCCCTCCACTTT. Protein: CASSLFEGSNSPLHF.

This chain joins TRBV27 and TRBJ1-2, with 12 bases aligning to TRBD1. Trimming removed 6 bases from V and 6 bases from J; junction bases left unmatched: 8. CDR1 is MNHEY, CDR2 SMNVEV, per germline (reference sequence). CDR3 size: 15 residues. The CDR3 is CASRRPGQGADGYTF. In DNA form, the CDR3 reads TGTGCCAGCAGGCGGCCGGGACAGGGGGCGGATGGCTACACCTTC.

DNA for the CDR3: TGTGCCAGCAGCAGACAGGGGGCGGGAGAGCAGTACTTC. This sequence encodes CASSRQGAGEQYF. The chain carries TRBV27 and TRBJ2-7; the match to TRBD1 covers 10 bases. V gave up 6 bases and J gave up 7 bases; unmatched junction bases: 6. The CDR3 is 13 amino acids. Germline V gene sequence: CDR1 MNHEY, CDR2 SMNVEV (reference sequence).

J is TRBJ1-4 and V is TRBV11-2; D is ambiguous. Trimming took 5 bases from V and 2 from J, leaving 9 bases between them. Germline CDR1 reads SGHAT; CDR2 reads FQNNGV. This CDR3 spans 14 amino acids. CDR3 sequence: CASSLRSTNEKLFF. The CDR3 bases are TGTGCCAGCAGCCTTAGGAGCACTAATGAAAAACTGTTTTTT.